A single sample is the source of the 24 T cell receptor beta chains below, sequenced in a study of CD4 T cells in relation to SARS-CoV-2 and coronaviruses. Data came from immunoSEQ multiplex PCR; TCRdb stores just in-frame clones and leaves some out. The table has 30,000 to 45,000 clones, about 80% seen once; the top ten hold 5.5% to 8.5%. Their antigens are not known. The sequenced material came from naive CD4+ T cells from PBMCs, cultured in vitro. Subset of the sample: naive CD4+ T cells isolated by negative enrichment. The receptors were gathered from an adult with COVID-19.

The chain uses TRBV7-9 and TRBJ2-5; D call uncertain. V was shortened by 5 bases and J by 4 bases, with 17 bases between the two germline ends. The CDR3 runs 15 residues. Germline loops: CDR1 SEHNR, CDR2 FQNEAQ (reference sequence). CDR3 protein: CASSPPAVGRETQYF. CDR3 bases: TGTGCCAGCAGCCCCCCGGCGGTAGGGCGAGAGACCCAGTACTTC.

The chain recombines TRBV6-5 with TRBJ1-5; 7 bases line up with TRBD1. The CDR3 consists of 14 residues. The V gene end was trimmed by 5 bases and the J gene end by 5 bases; junction bases not matched to a gene: 6. From germline, CDR1 is MNHEY and CDR2 SVGAGI. The CDR3 region is CASSRQGWDQPQHF. CDR3 bases: TGTGCCAGCAGTAGACAGGGCTGGGATCAGCCCCAGCATTTT.

The chain uses TRBV11-2 and TRBJ2-3; D could derive from TRBD1 or TRBD2 (5 bases each). The CDR3 loop spans 16 amino acids. V lost 1 base to trimming and J lost 1 base, with 12 bases between them. Germline CDR1 is SGHAT and CDR2 is FQNNGV. CDR3 loop: CASSLVRGLGTDTQYF. CDR3 nucleotides: TGTGCCAGCAGCTTAGTTCGGGGCTTAGGCACAGATACGCAGTATTTT.

V usage is TRBV7-9 and J usage is TRBJ2-5; no reliable D call. Trimming stripped 6 bases from V and 9 bases from J, with 14 bases between. The CDR3 loop spans 12 amino acids. Germline loops: CDR1 SEHNR, CDR2 FQNEAQ (reference sequence). CDR3 DNA sequence: TGTGCCAGCAGGCCCGACTCTCCGGCCCAGTACTTC. This sequence encodes CASRPDSPAQYF.

The CDR3 coding sequence is TGCGCCAGCAGCTTGGCAGGGGGGCAGGGTATGAACACTGAAGCTTTCTTT. This encodes CASSLAGGQGMNTEAFF. This chain links TRBV5-1 with TRBJ1-1, with TRBD1 matching over 7 bases. This CDR3 spans 17 amino acids. Germline V gene data show CDR1 as SGHRS and CDR2 as YFSETQ. V dropped 0 bases and J dropped 0; count of bases not matched to a gene: 8. Drawing the rest from reference TRBV5-1 and TRBJ1-1, the complete variable domain is KAGVTQTPRYLIKTRGQQVTLSCSPISGHRSVSWYQQTPGQGLQFLFEYFSETQRNKGNFPGRFSGRQFSNSRSEMNVSTLELGDSALYLCASSLAGGQGMNTEAFFGQGTRLTVV.

The V and J genes are TRBV9 and TRBJ2-3; D remains ambiguous. Germline V gene sequence: CDR1 SGDLS, CDR2 YYNGEE. The length of the CDR3 is 14 residues. Trimming shortened V by 4 bases and J by 6 bases, and 15 bases separated the two germline ends. CDR3 sequence: CASSTRGSFDTQYF. In DNA, the CDR3 is TGTGCCAGCAGCACCCGTGGGTCGTTCGATACGCAGTATTTT.

This chain connects TRBV3-1 (or the pseudogene TRBV3-2) to TRBJ2-3, with 11 bases lining up with TRBD2. J gave up 3 bases and V 4 bases, and 12 bases lay outside the gene matches. CDR3 length: 18 amino acids. Germline V gives CDR1 LGHDT, CDR2 YNNKEL (reference sequence). The CDR3 bases are TGTGCCAGCAGCCTAATATTTACTAGCGGGAGCTGGACAGATACGCAGTATTTT. Translation: CASSLIFTSGSWTDTQYF.

The V gene is TRBV27, the J gene TRBJ1-1, with unresolved D. The CDR3 length is 13 residues. V lost 6 bases and J 2 bases, leaving 10 bases between the germline ends. Germline values: CDR1 MNHEY, CDR2 SMNVEV (reference sequence). As DNA, the CDR3 is TGTGCCAGCAGCCAAACAGTTAACACTGAAGCTTTCTTT. Protein product: CASSQTVNTEAFF.

This clone was observed a handful of times. The chain employs TRBV2 and TRBJ1-5; D remains unclear. The length of the CDR3 is 14 residues. Germline assignment: CDR1 SNHLY and CDR2 FYNNEI. V lost 4 bases to trimming and J lost 3 bases, with 10 bases between them. Written as DNA, the CDR3 is TGTGCCAGCAGTGCATCACAAAACAATCAGCCCCAGCATTTT. Its translation: CASSASQNNQPQHF.

This chain connects TRBV4-1 to TRBJ2-1; 7 bases are shared with TRBD2. Germline V gene data show CDR1 as MGHRA and CDR2 as YSYEKL. The ends lost 3 bases at V and 8 bases at J; junction bases unmatched: 4. CDR3 length equals 13 residues. In DNA form, the CDR3 reads TGCGCCAGCAGCCAGCGGGAGCCAGATGAGCAGTTCTTC. Protein product: CASSQREPDEQFF.

The V and J genes are TRBV7-2 and TRBJ2-7, with 7 bases lining up with TRBD1. With V trimmed by 4 bases and J by 2 bases, 2 bases remained unmatched. Germline-derived CDR1 and CDR2 are SGHTA and FQGNSA. There are 13 residues in the CDR3. CDR3 in amino acids: CASSSGQTYEQYF. In DNA, the CDR3 is TGTGCCAGCAGCTCGGGACAGACCTACGAGCAGTACTTC.

The CDR3 loop is CASSRDPLLRSRGSGNTIYF. The CDR3 DNA is TGCGCCAGCAGTCGAGATCCACTACTACGCAGTCGGGGATCTGGAAACACCATATATTTT. The V call is TRBV4-1, the J call TRBJ1-3; D ambiguous. Trimming shortened V by 6 bases and J by 1 base, and 28 bases separated the two germline ends. The CDR3 is made up of 20 amino acids. Germline CDR1 and CDR2: MGHRA and YSYEKL.

The chain couples TRBV5-6 to TRBJ2-7; D could derive from TRBD1 or TRBD2 (5 bases each). Germline CDR1 and CDR2: SGHDT and YYEEEE. The CDR3 has 16 residues. Trimming took off 5 bases at V and 0 bases at J, with 18 bases between the two ends. DNA for the CDR3: TGTGCCAGCAGACAAGCCGGGACGGGAAGCTCCTACGAGCAGTACTTC. Its translation: CASRQAGTGSSYEQYF. Together with reference TRBV5-6 and TRBJ2-7, the CDR3 gives the full variable domain: DAGVTQSPTHLIKTRGQQVTLRCSPKSGHDTVSWYQQALGQGPQFIFQYYEEEERQRGNFPDRFSGHQFPNYSSELNVNALLLGDSALYLCASRQAGTGSSYEQYFGPGTRLTVT.

This rearrangement joins TRBV28 to TRBJ1-2, with D unresolved. Looked up from germline, CDR1 is MDHEN and CDR2 is SYDVKM. With 1 base removed from V and 2 bases from J, the gap between germline ends came to 11 bases. This CDR3 spans 15 amino acids. As DNA, the CDR3 is TGTGCCAGCAGTTTATCCGGCAGTGGGAACTATGGCTACACCTTC. This sequence encodes CASSLSGSGNYGYTF.

The J gene is TRBJ2-1, the V gene TRBV11-2; tentatively, D is TRBD1 (6 bases). V was cut by 3 bases and J by 5 bases, with 11 bases left in between. CDR1 SGHAT and CDR2 FQNNGV come from the germline V gene. The CDR3 is 14 amino acids. Here the CDR3 reads CASSFWTANNEQFF. The CDR3 nucleotides are TGTGCCAGCAGCTTTTGGACAGCCAACAATGAGCAGTTCTTC.

The CDR3 DNA reads TGTGCCTGGAGTGAGGGCGGGAGCCTCTCCTACGAGCAGTACTTC. Amino acid sequence: CAWSEGGSLSYEQYF. The chain couples TRBV30 to TRBJ2-7; 7 bases are a match to TRBD2. CDR1 and CDR2 (germline): GTSNPN, SVGIG (reference sequence). The length of the CDR3 is 15 residues. The V and J ends lost 1 base and 0 bases, in that order; junction bases with no gene match: 6.

The J gene is TRBJ1-2, the V gene TRBV4-2; D is unclear. The CDR3 is 15 residues long. Trimming took 1 base from V and 4 from J, leaving 13 bases between them. CDR1 LGHNA and CDR2 YNFKEQ come from the germline V gene. The CDR3 DNA follows: TGTGCCAGCAGCCAAGTAGAAGGGAAAGGCTATGGCTACACCTTC. Protein: CASSQVEGKGYGYTF.

The gene calls are TRBV5-1 and TRBJ2-2, with TRBD2 matching over 14 bases. The CDR3 totals 16 residues. Germline lookup yields CDR1 SGHRS and CDR2 YFSETQ. V lost 4 bases, J lost 4 bases, and 3 bases stayed unmatched. CDR3 nucleotide sequence: TGCGCCAGCAGCGGGACTAGCGGGAGATCCACCGGGGAGCTGTTTTTT. Its protein product is CASSGTSGRSTGELFF.

The chain recombines TRBV6-5 with TRBJ2-3; tentatively, D is TRBD1 or TRBD2 (5 bases each). V lost 4 bases and J lost 9, with 11 bases in between. Germline CDR1 and CDR2: MNHEY and SVGAGI. The CDR3 sequence is 12 residues long. In nucleotides, the CDR3 is TGTGCCAGCAGTTCCCTGGGACGCACGCAGTATTTT. This codes for CASSSLGRTQYF.

The CDR3 region is CASSLDLSTDTQYF. The CDR3 DNA sequence: TGTGCCAGCAGCTTAGATCTCAGCACAGATACGCAGTATTTT. The V gene is TRBV5-4, the J gene TRBJ2-3; the D is unclear. This CDR3 spans 14 amino acids. In germline, CDR1 is SGHNT, CDR2 YYREEE (reference sequence). The V end was cut by 2 bases, the J end by 0 bases, with 7 bases between.

The chain couples TRBV27 to TRBJ2-7; D remains unclear. V lost 6 bases, J lost 2 bases, and 17 bases lay in between. Germline V CDR1 and CDR2: MNHEY, SMNVEV (reference sequence). The CDR3 runs to 15 residues. CDR3 nucleotide sequence: TGTGCCAGCAGCCCTGCGGATAGGGTCGCCTACGAGCAGTACTTC. It is translated as CASSPADRVAYEQYF.

V usage is TRBV11-3 and J usage is TRBJ2-1; no firm D call. There are 15 residues in the CDR3. Germline loops: CDR1 SGHNT, CDR2 YENEEA. The V end was cut by 5 bases, the J end by 9 bases, with 20 bases between. The CDR3 region has the DNA TGTGCCAGCAGCAATCCCCCCTTCGAGCACACTGAGCAGTTCTTC. Translating it yields CASSNPPFEHTEQFF.

The V call is TRBV28, the J call TRBJ2-5, with D possibly matching TRBD2 (6 bases). Germline V CDR1 and CDR2: MDHEN, SYDVKM. The V end lost 6 bases, the J end lost 5 bases, and 19 bases lay between the germline ends. The CDR3 is 15 amino acids. CDR3 protein: CASRAPGLRAETQYF. In DNA, the CDR3 is TGTGCCAGCAGGGCCCCGGGACTTAGGGCGGAGACCCAGTACTTC. Together with reference TRBV28 and TRBJ2-5, the CDR3 gives the full variable domain: DVKVTQSSRYLVKRTGEKVFLECVQDMDHENMFWYRQDPGLGLRLIYFSYDVKMKEKGDIPEGYSVSREKKERFSLILESASTNQTSMYLCASRAPGLRAETQYFGPGTRLLVL.

The chain uses TRBV28 and TRBJ2-5; 7 bases map to TRBD2. CDR3 length: 15 residues. Trimming at V came to 5 bases and at J to 0 bases, leaving 6 bases not matched to a gene. CDR1 and CDR2 (germline): MDHEN, SYDVKM. The CDR3 loop is CASSPTGRYQETQYF. The CDR3 nucleotides read TGTGCCAGCAGTCCTACCGGGAGGTACCAAGAGACCCAGTACTTC. The entire variable domain, with the rest obtained from reference TRBV28 and TRBJ2-5, is as follows: DVKVTQSSRYLVKRTGEKVFLECVQDMDHENMFWYRQDPGLGLRLIYFSYDVKMKEKGDIPEGYSVSREKKERFSLILESASTNQTSMYLCASSPTGRYQETQYFGPGTRLLVL.